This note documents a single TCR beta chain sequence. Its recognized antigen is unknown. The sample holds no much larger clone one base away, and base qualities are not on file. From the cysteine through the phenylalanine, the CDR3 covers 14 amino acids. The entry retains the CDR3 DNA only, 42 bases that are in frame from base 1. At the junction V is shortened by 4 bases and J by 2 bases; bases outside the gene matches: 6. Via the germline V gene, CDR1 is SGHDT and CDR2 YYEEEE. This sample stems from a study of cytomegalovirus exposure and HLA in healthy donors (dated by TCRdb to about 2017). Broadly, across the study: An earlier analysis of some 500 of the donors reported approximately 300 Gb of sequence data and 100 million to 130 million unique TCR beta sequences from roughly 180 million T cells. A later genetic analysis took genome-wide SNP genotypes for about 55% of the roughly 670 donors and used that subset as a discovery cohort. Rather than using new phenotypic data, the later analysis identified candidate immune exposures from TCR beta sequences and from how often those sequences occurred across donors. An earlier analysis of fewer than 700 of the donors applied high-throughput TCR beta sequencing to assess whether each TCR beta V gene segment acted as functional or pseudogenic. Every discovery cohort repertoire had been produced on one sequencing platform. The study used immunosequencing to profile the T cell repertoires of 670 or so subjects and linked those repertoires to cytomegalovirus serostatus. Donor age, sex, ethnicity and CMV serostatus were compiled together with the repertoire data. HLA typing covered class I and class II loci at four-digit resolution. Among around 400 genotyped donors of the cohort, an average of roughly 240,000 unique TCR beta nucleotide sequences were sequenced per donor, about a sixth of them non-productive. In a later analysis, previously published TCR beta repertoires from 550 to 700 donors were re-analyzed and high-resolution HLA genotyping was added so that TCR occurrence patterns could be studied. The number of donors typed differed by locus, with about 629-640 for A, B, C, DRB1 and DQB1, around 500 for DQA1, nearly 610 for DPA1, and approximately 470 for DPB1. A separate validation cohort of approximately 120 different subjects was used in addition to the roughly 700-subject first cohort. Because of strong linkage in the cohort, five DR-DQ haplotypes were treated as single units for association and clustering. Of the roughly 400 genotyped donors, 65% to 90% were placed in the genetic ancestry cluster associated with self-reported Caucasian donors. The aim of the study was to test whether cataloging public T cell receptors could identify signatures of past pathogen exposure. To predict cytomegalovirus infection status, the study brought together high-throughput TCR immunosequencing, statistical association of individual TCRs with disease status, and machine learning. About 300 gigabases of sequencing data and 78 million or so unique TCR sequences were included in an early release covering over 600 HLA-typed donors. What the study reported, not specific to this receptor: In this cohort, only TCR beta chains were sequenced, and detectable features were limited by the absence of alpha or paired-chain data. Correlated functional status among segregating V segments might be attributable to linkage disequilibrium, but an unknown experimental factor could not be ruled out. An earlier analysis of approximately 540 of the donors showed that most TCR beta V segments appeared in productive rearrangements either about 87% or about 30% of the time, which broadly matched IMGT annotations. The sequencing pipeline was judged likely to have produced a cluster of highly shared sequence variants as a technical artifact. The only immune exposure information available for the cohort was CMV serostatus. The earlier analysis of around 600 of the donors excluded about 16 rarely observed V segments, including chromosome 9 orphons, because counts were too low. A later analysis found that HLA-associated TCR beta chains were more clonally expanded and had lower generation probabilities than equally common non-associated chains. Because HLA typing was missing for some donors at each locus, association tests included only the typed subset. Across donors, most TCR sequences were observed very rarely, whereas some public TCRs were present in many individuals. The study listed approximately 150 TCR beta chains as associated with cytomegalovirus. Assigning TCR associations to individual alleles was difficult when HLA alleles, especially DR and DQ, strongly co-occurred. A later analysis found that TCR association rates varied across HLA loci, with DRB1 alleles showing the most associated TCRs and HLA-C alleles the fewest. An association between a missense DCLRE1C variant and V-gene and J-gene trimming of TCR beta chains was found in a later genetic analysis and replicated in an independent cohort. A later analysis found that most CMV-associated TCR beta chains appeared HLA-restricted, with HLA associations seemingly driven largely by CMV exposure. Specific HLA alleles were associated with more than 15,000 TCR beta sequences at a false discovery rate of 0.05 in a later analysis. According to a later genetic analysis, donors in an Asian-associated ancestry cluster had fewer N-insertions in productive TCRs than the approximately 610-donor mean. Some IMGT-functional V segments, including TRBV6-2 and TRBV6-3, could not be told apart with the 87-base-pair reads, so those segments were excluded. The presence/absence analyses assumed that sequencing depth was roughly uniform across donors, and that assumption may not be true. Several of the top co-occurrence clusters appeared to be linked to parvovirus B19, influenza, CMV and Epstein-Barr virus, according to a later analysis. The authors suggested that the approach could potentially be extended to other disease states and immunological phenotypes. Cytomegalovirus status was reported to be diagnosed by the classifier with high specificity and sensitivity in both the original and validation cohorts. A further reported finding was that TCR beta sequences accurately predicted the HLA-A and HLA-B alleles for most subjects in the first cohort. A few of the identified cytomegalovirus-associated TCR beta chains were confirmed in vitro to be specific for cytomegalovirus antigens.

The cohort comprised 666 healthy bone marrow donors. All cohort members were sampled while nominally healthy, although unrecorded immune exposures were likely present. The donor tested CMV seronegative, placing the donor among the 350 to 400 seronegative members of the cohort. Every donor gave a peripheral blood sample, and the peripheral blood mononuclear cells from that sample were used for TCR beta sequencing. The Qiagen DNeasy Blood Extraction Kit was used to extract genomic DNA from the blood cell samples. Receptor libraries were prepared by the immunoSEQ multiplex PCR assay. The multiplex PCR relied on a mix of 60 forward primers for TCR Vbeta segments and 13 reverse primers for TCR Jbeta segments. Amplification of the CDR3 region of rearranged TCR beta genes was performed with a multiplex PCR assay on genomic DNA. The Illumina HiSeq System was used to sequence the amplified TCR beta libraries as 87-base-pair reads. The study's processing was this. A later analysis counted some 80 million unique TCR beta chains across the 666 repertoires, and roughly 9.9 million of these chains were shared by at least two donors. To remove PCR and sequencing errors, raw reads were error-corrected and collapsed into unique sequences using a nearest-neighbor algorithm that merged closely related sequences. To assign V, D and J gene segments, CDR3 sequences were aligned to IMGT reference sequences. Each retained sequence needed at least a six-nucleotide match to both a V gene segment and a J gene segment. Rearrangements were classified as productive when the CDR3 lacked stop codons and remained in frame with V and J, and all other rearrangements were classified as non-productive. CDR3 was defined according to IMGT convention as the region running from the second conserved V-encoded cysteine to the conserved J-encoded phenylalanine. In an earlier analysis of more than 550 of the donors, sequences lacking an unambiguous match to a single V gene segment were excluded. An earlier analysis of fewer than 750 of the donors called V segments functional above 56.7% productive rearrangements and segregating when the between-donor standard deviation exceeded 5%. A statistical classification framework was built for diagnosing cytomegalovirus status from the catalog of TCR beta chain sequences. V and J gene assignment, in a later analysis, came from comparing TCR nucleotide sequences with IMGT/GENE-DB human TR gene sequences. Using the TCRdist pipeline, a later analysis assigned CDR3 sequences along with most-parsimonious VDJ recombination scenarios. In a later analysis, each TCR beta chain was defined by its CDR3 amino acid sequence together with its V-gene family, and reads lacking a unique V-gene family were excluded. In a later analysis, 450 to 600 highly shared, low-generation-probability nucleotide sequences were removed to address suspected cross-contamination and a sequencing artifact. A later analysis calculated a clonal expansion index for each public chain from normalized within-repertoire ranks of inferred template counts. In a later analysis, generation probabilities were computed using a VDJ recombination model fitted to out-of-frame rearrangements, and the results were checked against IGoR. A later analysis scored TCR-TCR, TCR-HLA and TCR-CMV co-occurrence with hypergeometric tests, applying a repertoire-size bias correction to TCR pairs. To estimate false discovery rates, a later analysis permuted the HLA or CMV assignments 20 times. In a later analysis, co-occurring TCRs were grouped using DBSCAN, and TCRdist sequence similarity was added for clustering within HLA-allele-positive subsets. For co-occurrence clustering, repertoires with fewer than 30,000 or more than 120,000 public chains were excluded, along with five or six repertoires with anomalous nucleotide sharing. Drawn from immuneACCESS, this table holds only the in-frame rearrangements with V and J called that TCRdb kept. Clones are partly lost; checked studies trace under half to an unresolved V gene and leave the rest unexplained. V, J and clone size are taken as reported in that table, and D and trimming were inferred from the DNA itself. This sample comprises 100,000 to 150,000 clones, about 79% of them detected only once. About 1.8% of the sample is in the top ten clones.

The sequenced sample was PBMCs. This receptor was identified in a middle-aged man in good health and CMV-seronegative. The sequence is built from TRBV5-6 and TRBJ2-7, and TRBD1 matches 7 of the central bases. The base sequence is TGTGCCAGCAGCCTTATGGACAGGACCTACGAGCAGTACTTC. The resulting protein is CASSLMDRTYEQYF.